This T cell receptor beta chain was captured in a study of blood T cell repertoires in COVID-19. Study-wide context: Material from acute and convalescent COVID-19 was sourced from the United States, Italy and Spain.

The repertoire was sequenced with immunoSEQ multiplex PCR; TCRdb's copy has only in-frame clones and lacks some. Counted here are under 350,000 clones, approximately 86% occurring once; the ten biggest clones make up around 4.5%. Participant age was about 18 to 89 years, and participants resided in fewer than 30 US areas. This CDR3 region has 14 residues. Trimming cost V 2 bases and J 4 bases, with 10 bases left between them. Germline V gene sequence: CDR1 LNHDA, CDR2 SQIVND (reference sequence). The specimen was PBMCs or T cells enriched from blood (not recorded which). The TCR originated in a woman aged 40 to 50 with acute COVID-19. V gene TRBV19 combines with J gene TRBJ2-3; perhaps TRBD1 as D (5 bases). CDR3 bases: TGTGCCAGTAGTATACGGCCAGGGCCAGATACGCAGTATTTT. This sequence encodes CASSIRPGPDTQYF.